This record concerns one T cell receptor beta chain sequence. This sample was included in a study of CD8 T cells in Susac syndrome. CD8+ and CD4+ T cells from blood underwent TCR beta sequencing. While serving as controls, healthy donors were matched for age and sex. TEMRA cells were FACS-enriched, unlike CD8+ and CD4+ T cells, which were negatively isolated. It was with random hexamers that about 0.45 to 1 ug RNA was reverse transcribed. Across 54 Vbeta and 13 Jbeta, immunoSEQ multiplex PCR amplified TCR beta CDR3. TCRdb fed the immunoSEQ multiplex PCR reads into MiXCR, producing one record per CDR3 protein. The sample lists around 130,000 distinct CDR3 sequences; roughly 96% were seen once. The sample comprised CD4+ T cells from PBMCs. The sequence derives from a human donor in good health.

The CDR3 region has the DNA TGTGCCAGCAGTAACAGGGGACGAGAGACCCAGTACTTC. Its protein product is CASSNRGRETQYF. The V call is TRBV6-2 or TRBV6-3, the J call TRBJ2-5, with 7 nucleotides matching TRBD1. J lost 4 bases, V lost 5 bases, and 4 bases had no gene match. This CDR3 spans 13 amino acids. Germline V gene sequence: CDR1 MNHEY, CDR2 SVGEGT.